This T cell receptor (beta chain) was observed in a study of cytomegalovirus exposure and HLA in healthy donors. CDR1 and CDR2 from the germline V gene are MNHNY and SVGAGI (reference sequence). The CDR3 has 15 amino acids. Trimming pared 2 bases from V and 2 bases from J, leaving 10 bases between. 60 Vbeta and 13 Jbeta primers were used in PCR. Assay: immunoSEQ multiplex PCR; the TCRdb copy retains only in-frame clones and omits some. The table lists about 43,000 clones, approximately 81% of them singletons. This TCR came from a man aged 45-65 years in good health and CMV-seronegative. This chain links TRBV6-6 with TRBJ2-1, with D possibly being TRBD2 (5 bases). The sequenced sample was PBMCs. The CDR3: CASSYGKAAYNEQFF. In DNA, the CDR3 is TGTGCCAGCAGTTACGGTAAAGCGGCCTACAATGAGCAGTTCTTC.